Listed here is a single TCR beta chain. Its specificity is not known. This sample was taken from a study of OX40 agonist ivuxolimab in advanced cancers. Overall study results and limits: More expanded clones were seen, on average, in CD8+ T cells than in CD4+. Patients who responded partially at 0.1-3.0 mg/kg showed clonal expansion ranking among the lowest. At 0.1 to 3.0 mg/kg and by week 6, CD4+ and CD8+ T cells in the blood had expanded clonally.

Germline values: CDR1 MDHEN, CDR2 SYDVKM. The CDR3 covers 12 residues. Trimming took 2 bases from V and 1 from J, leaving 2 bases between them. The assay was immunoSEQ multiplex PCR, and TCRdb's table has in-frame clones only and misses some. Here the sample spans about 70,000 clones, 85% being singletons. The rearrangement links TRBV28 to TRBJ1-1; D is uncertain. This specimen was CD4+ or CD8+ T cells sorted from blood, taken in a trial of the OX40 agonist ivuxolimab. The TCR was taken from an adult with an advanced solid tumor such as melanoma, head and neck, liver or kidney cancer. For the CDR3, the DNA is TGTGCCAGCAGTTTACCGAACACTGAAGCTTTCTTT. It yields the protein CASSLPNTEAFF. Full variable domain (rest looked up from reference TRBV28 and TRBJ1-1): DVKVTQSSRYLVKRTGEKVFLECVQDMDHENMFWYRQDPGLGLRLIYFSYDVKMKEKGDIPEGYSVSREKKERFSLILESASTNQTSMYLCASSLPNTEAFFGQGTRLTVV.